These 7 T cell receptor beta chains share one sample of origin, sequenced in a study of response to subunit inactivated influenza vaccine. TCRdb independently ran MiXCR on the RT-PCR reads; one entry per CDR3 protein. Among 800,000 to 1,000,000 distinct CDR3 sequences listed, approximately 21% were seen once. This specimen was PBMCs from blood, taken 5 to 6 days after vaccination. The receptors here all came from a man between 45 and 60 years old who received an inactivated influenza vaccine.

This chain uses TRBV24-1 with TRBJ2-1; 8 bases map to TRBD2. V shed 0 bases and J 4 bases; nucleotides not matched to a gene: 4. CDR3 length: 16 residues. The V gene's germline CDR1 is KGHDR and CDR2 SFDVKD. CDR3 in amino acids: CATSDLDQRGYNEQFF. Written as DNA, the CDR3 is TGTGCCACCAGTGATTTGGACCAGCGGGGGTACAATGAGCAGTTCTTC.

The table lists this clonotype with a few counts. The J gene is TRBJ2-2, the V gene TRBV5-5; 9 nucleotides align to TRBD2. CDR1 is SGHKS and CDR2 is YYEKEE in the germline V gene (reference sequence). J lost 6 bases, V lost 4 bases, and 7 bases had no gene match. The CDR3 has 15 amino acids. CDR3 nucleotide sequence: TGTGCCAGCAGCACCCCGGGACTAGCTCCCGGGGAGCTGTTTTTT. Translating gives CASSTPGLAPGELFF.

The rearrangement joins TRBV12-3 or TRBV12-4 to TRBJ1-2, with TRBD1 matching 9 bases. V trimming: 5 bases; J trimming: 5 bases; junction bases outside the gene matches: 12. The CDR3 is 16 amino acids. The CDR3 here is CASSPRTGAFSYGYTF. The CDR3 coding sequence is TGTGCCAGCAGTCCCAGGACAGGGGCATTTAGTTATGGCTACACCTTC.

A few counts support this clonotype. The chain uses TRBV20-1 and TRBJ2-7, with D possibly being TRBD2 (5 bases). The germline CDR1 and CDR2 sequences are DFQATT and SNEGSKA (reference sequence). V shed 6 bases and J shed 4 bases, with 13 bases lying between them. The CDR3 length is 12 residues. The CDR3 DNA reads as TGCAGTGCCCGGCCCGAGGGTTACGAGCAGTACTTC. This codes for CSARPEGYEQYF.

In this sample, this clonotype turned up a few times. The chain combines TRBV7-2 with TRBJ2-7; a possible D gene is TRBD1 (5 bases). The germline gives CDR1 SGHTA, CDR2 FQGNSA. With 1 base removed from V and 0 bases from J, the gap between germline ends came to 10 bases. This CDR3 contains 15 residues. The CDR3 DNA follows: TGTGCCAGCAGCTTAGTTCAGGGTGGCTCCTACGAGCAGTACTTC. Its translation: CASSLVQGGSYEQYF.

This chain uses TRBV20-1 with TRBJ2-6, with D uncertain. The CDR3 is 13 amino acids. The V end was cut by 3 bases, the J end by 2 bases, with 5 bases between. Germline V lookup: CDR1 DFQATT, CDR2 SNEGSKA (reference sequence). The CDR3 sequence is CSARIPGANVLTF. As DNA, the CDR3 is TGCAGTGCTAGGATCCCTGGGGCCAACGTCCTGACTTTC.

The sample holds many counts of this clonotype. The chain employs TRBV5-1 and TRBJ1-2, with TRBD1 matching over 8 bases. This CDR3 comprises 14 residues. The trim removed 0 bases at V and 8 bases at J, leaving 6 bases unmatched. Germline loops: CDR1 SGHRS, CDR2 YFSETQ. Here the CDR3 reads CASSLDRGAQGYTF. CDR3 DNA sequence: TGCGCCAGCAGCTTGGACAGGGGGGCTCAAGGCTACACCTTC.